The 8 T cell receptor beta chains given below trace back to one sample, sequenced in a study of OX40 agonist ivuxolimab in advanced cancers. The assay was immunoSEQ multiplex PCR, and TCRdb's table has in-frame clones only and misses some. The data contain tens of thousands of clones, about 90% of them singletons. The specimen was CD4+ or CD8+ T cells sorted from blood, collected in a trial of the OX40 agonist ivuxolimab. Every receptor here comes from an adult with an advanced solid tumor such as melanoma, head and neck, liver or kidney cancer.

The V call is TRBV5-4, the J call TRBJ2-7; 9 bases map to TRBD2. Looked up from germline, CDR1 is SGHNT and CDR2 is YYREEE (reference sequence). The CDR3 length is 14 residues. The J segment lost 2 bases and the V segment lost 4 bases, leaving 4 bases of the junction unmatched. The CDR3 DNA reads as TGTGCCAGCAGCCGGGAGCGGGGGGCCTACGAGCAGTACTTC. Protein: CASSRERGAYEQYF.

J is TRBJ2-7 and V is TRBV7-8; TRBD2 matches 7 bases. The CDR3 totals 12 residues. Germline lookup yields CDR1 SGHVS and CDR2 FQNEAQ. V was pared by 5 bases and J by 6 bases, with 4 bases of the junction left unmatched. CDR3 sequence: CASSREDAEQYF. The CDR3 region has the DNA TGTGCCAGCAGCCGGGAGGACGCCGAGCAGTACTTC.

The chain links TRBV19 to TRBJ1-3, with 7 bases aligning to TRBD1. This CDR3 contains 16 residues. The germline V gene encodes CDR1 LNHDA and CDR2 SQIVND (reference sequence). After removal of 3 bases from V and 4 bases from J, the junction contained 9 bases not matched to a gene. CDR3 sequence (DNA): TGTGCCAGTAGTATTTCGACAGGGAGTTTCGGAAACACCATATATTTT. Protein: CASSISTGSFGNTIYF.

CDR3 in DNA: TGTGCCAGCTCACCCTCCCTTGACTCTGGAAACACCATATATTTT. It translates to CASSPSLDSGNTIYF. The rearrangement joins TRBV18 to TRBJ1-3; D not certain. CDR1 KGHSH and CDR2 LQKENI come from the germline V gene. V gave up 3 bases and J gave up 0 bases, with 9 bases separating them. The length of the CDR3 is 15 residues. The variable domain in full, with the rest retrieved from reference TRBV18 and TRBJ1-3, is NAGVMQNPRHLVRRRGQEARLRCSPMKGHSHVYWYRQLPEEGLKFMVYLQKENIIDESGMPKERFSAEFPKEGPSILRIQQVVRGDSAAYFCASSPSLDSGNTIYFGEGSWLTVV.

The V call is TRBV30, the J call TRBJ2-3, with D tentatively TRBD2 (5 bases). The CDR3 consists of 17 residues. V dropped 5 bases and J dropped 2 bases, with 23 bases sitting between them. The germline gives CDR1 GTSNPN, CDR2 SVGIG (reference sequence). The CDR3: CAWSYERGLTLTDTQYF. DNA of the CDR3: TGTGCCTGGTCCTATGAGAGAGGACTTACCCTCACAGATACGCAGTATTTT.

The rearrangement uses TRBV5-4 and TRBJ2-3, with 10 positions matching TRBD2. The CDR3 loop spans 17 amino acids. J was trimmed by 2 bases and V by 4 bases; bases with no gene match: 10. The germline V gene has CDR1 SGHNT and CDR2 YYREEE (reference sequence). The CDR3 loop is CASSVFLAGADTDTQYF. For the CDR3, the DNA is TGTGCCAGCAGCGTGTTTCTAGCGGGGGCCGACACAGATACGCAGTATTTT.

This clone showed up just once. The genes are TRBV6-5 and TRBJ1-1; D is uncertain. Germline CDR1 is MNHEY and CDR2 is SVGAGI. The germline V and J ends were trimmed by 0 bases and 3 bases, with 8 bases remaining between them. CDR3 length: 14 residues. The CDR3 region has the DNA TGTGCCAGCAGTTACTCGAGTTGGGACACTGAAGCTTTCTTT. Translating it yields CASSYSSWDTEAFF.

The genes are TRBV30 and TRBJ1-5, with D perhaps TRBD1 (5 bases). The V end was cut by 1 base, the J end by 6 bases, with 19 bases between. Looked up from germline, CDR1 is GTSNPN and CDR2 is SVGIG (reference sequence). The CDR3 covers 16 residues. CDR3 region: CAWSARGGARVQPQHF. The CDR3 DNA reads TGTGCCTGGAGTGCCCGGGGAGGGGCGCGGGTTCAGCCCCAGCATTTT.